This TCR beta chain is from a study of a mutant IDH1 vaccine in newly diagnosed glioma. Study-wide context: At weeks 1, 3, 5, 7, 11, 15, 19 and 23, patients received a vaccination, eight in all.

Points on this clone: Its antigen is not identified.

Time point here: week 5, during vaccination. It was 300 ug of mutant IDH1 20-mer peptide that made up each vaccine dose, given with topical imiquimod. Sequencing used immunoSEQ multiplex PCR; TCRdb keeps in-frame clones, though not all of them. The sample comprises more than 25,000 clones, 70% to 90% of which are singletons, and 15% to 25% rests with the top ten. General observations from the study: A vaccine-induced immune response developed in more than 85% of the patients. Alterations occurring in top peripheral T cell clonotypes seemed unrelated to pseudoprogression.

Trimming took 4 bases from V and 6 from J; bases not matched to a gene: 13. From germline, CDR1 is SGHTA and CDR2 FQGNSA. The CDR3 is 17 amino acids. The genes are TRBV7-2 and TRBJ2-7, with 12 bases matching TRBD1. The clonotype originates from a man aged 18 to 30 with glioma. The starting material was PBMCs, obtained from a glioma patient whose treatment included an IDH1 peptide vaccine. The CDR3 loop reads CASSSHSGTGGLGEQYF. In DNA, the CDR3 is TGTGCCAGCAGCTCACATTCCGGGACAGGGGGCCTCGGCGAGCAGTACTTC.